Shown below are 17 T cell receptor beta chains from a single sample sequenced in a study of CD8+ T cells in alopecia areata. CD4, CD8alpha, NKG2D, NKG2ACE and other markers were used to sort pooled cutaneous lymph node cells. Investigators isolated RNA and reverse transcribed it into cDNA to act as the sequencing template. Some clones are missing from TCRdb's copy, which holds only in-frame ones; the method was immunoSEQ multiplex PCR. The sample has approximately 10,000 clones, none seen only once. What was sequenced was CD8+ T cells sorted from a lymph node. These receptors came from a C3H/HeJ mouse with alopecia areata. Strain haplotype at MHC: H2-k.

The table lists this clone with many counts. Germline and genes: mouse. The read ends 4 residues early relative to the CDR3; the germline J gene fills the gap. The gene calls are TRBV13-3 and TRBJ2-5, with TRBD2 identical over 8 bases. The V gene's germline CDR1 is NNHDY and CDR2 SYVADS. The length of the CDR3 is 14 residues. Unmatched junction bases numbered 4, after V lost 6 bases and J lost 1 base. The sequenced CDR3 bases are TGTGCCAGCATGGGCTGGGGGGACCAAGAC. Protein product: CASMGWGDQD. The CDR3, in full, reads CASMGWGDQDTQYF.

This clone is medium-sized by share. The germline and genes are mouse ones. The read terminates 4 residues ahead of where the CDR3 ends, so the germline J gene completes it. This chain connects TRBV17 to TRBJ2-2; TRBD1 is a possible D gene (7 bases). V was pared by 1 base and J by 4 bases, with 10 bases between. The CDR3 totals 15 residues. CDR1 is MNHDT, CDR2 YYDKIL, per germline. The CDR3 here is CASSRGRGRTGQLYF. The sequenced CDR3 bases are TGTGCTAGCAGTAGAGGGAGGGGGCGCACCGGG.

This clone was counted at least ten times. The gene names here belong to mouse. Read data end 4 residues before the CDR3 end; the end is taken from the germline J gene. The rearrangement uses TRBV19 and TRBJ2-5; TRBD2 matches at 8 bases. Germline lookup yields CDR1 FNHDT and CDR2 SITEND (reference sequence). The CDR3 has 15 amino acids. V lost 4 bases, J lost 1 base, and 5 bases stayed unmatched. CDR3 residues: CASSSQLGDQDTQYF. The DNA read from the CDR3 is TGTGCCAGCAGTTCCCAACTGGGGGACCAAGAC. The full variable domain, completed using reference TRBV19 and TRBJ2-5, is GGIITQTPKFLIGQEGQKLTLKCQQNFNHDTMYWYRQDSGKGLRLIYYSITENDLQKGDLSEGYDASREKKSSFSLTVTSAQKNEMAVFLCASSSQLGDQDTQYFGPGTRLLVL.

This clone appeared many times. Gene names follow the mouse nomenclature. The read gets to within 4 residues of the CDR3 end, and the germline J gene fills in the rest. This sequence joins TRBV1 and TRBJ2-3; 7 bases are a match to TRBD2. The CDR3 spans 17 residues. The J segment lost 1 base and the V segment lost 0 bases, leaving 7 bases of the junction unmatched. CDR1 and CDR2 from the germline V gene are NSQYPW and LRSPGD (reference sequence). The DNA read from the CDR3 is TGCACCTGCAGTGCAGATCTGGGGCTGGGGGGTGCAGAA. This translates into CTCSADLGLGGAE. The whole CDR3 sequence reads CTCSADLGLGGAETLYF.

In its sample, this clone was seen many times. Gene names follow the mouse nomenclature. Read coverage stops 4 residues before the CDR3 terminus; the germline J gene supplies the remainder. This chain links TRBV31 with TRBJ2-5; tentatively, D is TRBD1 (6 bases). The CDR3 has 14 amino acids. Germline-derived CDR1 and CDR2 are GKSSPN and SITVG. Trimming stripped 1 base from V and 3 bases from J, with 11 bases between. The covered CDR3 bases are TGTGCCTGGAGTCGCCGGGACACACAAGAC. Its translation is CAWSRRDTQD. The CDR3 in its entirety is CAWSRRDTQDTQYF.

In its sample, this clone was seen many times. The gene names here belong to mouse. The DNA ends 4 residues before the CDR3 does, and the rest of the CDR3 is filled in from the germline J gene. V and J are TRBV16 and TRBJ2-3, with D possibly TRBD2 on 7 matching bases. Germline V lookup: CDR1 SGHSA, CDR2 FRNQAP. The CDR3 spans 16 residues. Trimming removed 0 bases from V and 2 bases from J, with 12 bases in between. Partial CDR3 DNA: TGTGCAAGCAGCTTAGATTTAGGGGGGGTTGCAGAA. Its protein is CASSLDLGGVAE. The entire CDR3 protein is CASSLDLGGVAETLYF.

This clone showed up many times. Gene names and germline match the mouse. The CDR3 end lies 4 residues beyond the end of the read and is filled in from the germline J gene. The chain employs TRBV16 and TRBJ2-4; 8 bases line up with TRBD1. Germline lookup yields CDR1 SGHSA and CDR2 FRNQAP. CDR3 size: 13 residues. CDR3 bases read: TGTGCAAGCAGCCTGGGGACAGGAAAC. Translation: CASSLGTGN. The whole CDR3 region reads CASSLGTGNTLYF.

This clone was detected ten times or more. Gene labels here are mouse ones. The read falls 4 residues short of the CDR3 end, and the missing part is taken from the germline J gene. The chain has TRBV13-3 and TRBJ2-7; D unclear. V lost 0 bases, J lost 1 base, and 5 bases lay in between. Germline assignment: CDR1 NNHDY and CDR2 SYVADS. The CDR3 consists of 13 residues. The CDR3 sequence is CASSDEGSYEQYF. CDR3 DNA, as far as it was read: TGTGCCAGCAGTGATGAGGGTTCCTAT.

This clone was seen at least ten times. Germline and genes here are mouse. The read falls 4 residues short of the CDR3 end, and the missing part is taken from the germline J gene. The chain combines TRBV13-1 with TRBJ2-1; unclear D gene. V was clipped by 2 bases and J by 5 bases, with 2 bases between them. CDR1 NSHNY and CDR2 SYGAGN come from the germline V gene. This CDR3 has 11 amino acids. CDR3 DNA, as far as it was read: TGTGCCAGCAGTGAAGATGCT. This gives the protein CASSEDA. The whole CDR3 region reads CASSEDAEQFF.

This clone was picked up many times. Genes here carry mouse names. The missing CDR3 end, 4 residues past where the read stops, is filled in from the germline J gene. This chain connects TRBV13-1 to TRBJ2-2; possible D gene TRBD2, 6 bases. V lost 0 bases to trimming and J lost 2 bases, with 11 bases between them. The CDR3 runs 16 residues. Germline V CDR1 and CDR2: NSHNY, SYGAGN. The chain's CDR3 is CASSDDYWENTGQLYF. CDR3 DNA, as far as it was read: TGTGCCAGCAGTGATGACTACTGGGAGAACACCGGG.

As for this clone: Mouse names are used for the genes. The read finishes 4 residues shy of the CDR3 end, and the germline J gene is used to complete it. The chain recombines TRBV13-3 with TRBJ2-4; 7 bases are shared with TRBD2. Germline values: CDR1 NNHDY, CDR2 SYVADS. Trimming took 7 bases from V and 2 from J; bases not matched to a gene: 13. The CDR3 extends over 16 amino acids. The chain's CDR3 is CASSYGRGGDQNTLYF. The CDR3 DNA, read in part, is TGTGCCAGCTCCTACGGGCGGGGGGGAGATCAAAAC. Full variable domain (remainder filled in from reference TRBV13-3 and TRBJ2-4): EAAVTQSPRSKVAVTGGKVTLSCHQTNNHDYMYWYRQDTGHGLRLIHYSYVADSTEKGDIPDGYKASRPSQENFSLILELASLSQTAVYFCASSYGRGGDQNTLYFGAGTRLSVL.

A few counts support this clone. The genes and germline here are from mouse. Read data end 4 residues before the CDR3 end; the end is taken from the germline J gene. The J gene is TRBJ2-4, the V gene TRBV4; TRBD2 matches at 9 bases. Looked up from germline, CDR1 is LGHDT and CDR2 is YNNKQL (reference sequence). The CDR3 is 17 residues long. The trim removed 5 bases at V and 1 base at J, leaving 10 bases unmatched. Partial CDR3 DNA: TGTGCCAGCAGCCCGGACTGGGGTGTTTTCCGTCAAAAC. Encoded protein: CASSPDWGVFRQN. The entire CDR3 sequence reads CASSPDWGVFRQNTLYF.

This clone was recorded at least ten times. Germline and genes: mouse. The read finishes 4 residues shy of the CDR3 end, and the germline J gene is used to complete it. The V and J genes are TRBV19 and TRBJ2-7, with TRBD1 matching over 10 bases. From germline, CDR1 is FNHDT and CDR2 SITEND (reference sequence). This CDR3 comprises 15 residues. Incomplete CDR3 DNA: TGTGCCAGCAGTATTACAGCGGGGACAGGGGAT. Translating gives CASSITAGTGD. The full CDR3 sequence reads CASSITAGTGDEQYF.

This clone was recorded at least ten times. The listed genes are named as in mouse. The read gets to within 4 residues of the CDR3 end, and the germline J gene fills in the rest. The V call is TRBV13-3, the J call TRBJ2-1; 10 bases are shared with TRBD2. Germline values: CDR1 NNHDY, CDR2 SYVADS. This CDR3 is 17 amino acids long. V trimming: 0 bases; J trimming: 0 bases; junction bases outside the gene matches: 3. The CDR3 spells CASSDAWGGHNYAEQFF. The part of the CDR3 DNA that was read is TGTGCCAGCAGTGATGCCTGGGGGGGCCATAACTATGCT.

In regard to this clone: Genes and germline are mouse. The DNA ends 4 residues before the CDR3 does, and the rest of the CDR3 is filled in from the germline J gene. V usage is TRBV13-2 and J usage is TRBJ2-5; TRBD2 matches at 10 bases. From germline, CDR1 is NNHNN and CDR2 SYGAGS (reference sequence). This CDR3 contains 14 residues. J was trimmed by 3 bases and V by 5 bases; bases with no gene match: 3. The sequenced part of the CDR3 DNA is TGTGCCAGCGGCAGGGACTGGGGACAAGAC. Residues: CASGRDWGQD. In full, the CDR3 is CASGRDWGQDTQYF.

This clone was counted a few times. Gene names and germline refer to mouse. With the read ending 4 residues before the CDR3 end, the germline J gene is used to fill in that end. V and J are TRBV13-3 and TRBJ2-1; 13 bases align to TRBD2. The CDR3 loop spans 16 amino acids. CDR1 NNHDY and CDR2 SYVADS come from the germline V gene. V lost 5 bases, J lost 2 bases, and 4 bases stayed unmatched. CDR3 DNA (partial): TGTGCCAGCAGCGGGGGGACTGGGGGGGACTATGCT. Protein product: CASSGGTGGDYA. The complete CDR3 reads CASSGGTGGDYAEQFF.

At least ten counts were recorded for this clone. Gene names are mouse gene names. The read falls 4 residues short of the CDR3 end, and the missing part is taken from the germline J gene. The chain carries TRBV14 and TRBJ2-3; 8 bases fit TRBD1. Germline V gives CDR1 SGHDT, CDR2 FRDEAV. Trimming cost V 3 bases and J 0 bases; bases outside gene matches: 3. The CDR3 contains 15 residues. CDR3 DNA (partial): TGTGCCAGCAGTTGGACAGGGACTAGTGCAGAA. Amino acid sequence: CASSWTGTSAE. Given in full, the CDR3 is CASSWTGTSAETLYF. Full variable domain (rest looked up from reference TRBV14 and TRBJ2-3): EAGVTQSPRYAVLQEGQAVSFWCDPISGHDTLYWYQQPRDQGPQLLVYFRDEAVIDNSQLPSDRFSAVRPKGTNSTLKIQSAKQGDTATYLCASSWTGTSAETLYFGSGTRLTVL.